These 26 T cell receptor beta chains share one sample of origin, sequenced in a study of T-cell reconstitution after alpha-beta-depleted transplantation in children. Preparation of the TCRbeta library used unique molecular identifiers. TCRdb called the PCR reads again in MiXCR, with one record for every CDR3 protein. The sample carries 500,000 to 600,000 distinct CDR3 sequences, 27% recorded once. Sequenced material: PBMCs, taken before TCRalphabeta/CD19-depleted stem cell transplant. The receptor set was obtained from a boy in the first two years of life with Wiskott-Aldrich syndrome, due to receive a stem cell transplant.

This clonotype was counted a few times. The J gene is TRBJ2-1, the V gene TRBV7-4; 7 bases agree with TRBD2. Per the germline V gene, CDR1 is SGHVT and CDR2 is SQSDAQ. The CDR3 loop spans 16 amino acids. Trimming at V came to 0 bases and at J to 9 bases, leaving 11 bases not matched to a gene. CDR3 residues: CASSLAVGGSDSEQFF. The CDR3 coding sequence is TGTGCCAGCAGCTTAGCGGTGGGCGGGAGCGATAGTGAGCAGTTCTTC.

V is TRBV5-1 and J is TRBJ2-1; unclear D gene. The CDR3 is made up of 13 amino acids. Looked up from germline, CDR1 is SGHRS and CDR2 is YFSETQ. V was trimmed by 3 bases and J by 9 bases, leaving 13 bases between them. The CDR3 region is CASSSPSGVEQFF. The DNA for the CDR3 is TGCGCCAGCAGCTCCCCTTCGGGTGTTGAGCAGTTCTTC.

The chain recombines TRBV28 with TRBJ2-3; D is ambiguous. Trimming removed 5 bases from V and 1 base from J, with 13 bases in between. The CDR3 is 15 amino acids. CDR1 and CDR2 (germline): MDHEN, SYDVKM. CDR3 in DNA: TGTGCCAGCAGTCTTAGCTTCTTCGGCACAGATACGCAGTATTTT. This encodes CASSLSFFGTDTQYF.

The chain joins TRBV20-1 to TRBJ2-1, with TRBD2 as a possible D gene (5 bases). In germline, CDR1 is DFQATT, CDR2 SNEGSKA (reference sequence). This CDR3 contains 18 residues. Trimming cost V 0 bases and J 9 bases, with 27 bases left between them. The CDR3 DNA follows: TGCAGTGCTAGAGATTGGAGGATCAGGAGGAGAGTTTGGGCTGAGCAGTTCTTC. It translates to CSARDWRIRRRVWAEQFF.

The chain has TRBV27 and TRBJ2-5; D gene unclear. Trimming took 5 bases from V and 0 from J, leaving 13 bases between them. Germline V gene lookup returns CDR1 MNHEY and CDR2 SMNVEV (reference sequence). CDR3 length: 15 residues. The CDR3: CASSPNPIYQETQYF. The CDR3 region has the DNA TGTGCCAGCAGTCCTAACCCGATCTACCAAGAGACCCAGTACTTC.

The rearrangement links TRBV5-1 to TRBJ1-4; 7 bases match TRBD1. In germline, CDR1 is SGHRS, CDR2 YFSETQ. Germline trimming cut 3 bases from V and 6 bases from J; bases unmatched to any gene: 5. The length of the CDR3 is 14 residues. The CDR3 bases are TGCGCCAGCAGCTGGGGGACAGAAGATGAAAAACTGTTTTTT. Its protein product is CASSWGTEDEKLFF.

This clonotype occurred many times. This chain joins TRBV20-1 and TRBJ2-1; D is unresolved. The CDR3 consists of 11 residues. Between the trimmed V and J ends, which lost 1 base and 6 bases, there was a span of 4 bases. The germline V gene encodes CDR1 DFQATT and CDR2 SNEGSKA (reference sequence). The CDR3 sequence is CSARGGNEQFF. CDR3 nucleotide sequence: TGCAGTGCTAGAGGGGGCAATGAGCAGTTCTTC.

This chain joins TRBV11-2 and TRBJ2-1, with D possibly TRBD1 on 5 matching bases. The length of the CDR3 is 14 residues. V dropped 1 base and J dropped 8 bases, with 12 bases sitting between them. CDR1 and CDR2 (germline): SGHAT, FQNNGV. CDR3 in amino acids: CASSLVRTIYEQFF. In DNA form, the CDR3 reads TGTGCCAGCAGCTTAGTTCGGACAATCTATGAGCAGTTCTTC.

This clonotype was seen more than once but under ten times. The CDR3 loop is CASSAGAFDTTEAFF. The CDR3 nucleotides read TGTGCCAGCTCAGCAGGGGCGTTCGACACCACTGAAGCTTTCTTT. The rearrangement uses TRBV18 and TRBJ1-1; tentative D call: TRBD1 (6 bases). There are 15 residues in the CDR3. Trimming took off 5 bases at V and 4 bases at J, with 17 bases between the two ends. From germline, CDR1 is KGHSH and CDR2 LQKENI.

This clonotype was observed a handful of times. The V and J genes are TRBV27 and TRBJ1-6; D is undetermined. CDR1 and CDR2 (germline): MNHEY, SMNVEV (reference sequence). This CDR3 is built from 19 residues. V was clipped by 3 bases and J by 0 bases, with 18 bases between them. CDR3 in amino acids: CASSFGGNFGRSYNSPLHF. In DNA, the CDR3 is TGTGCCAGCAGTTTTGGCGGAAATTTCGGCCGCTCCTATAATTCACCCCTCCACTTT.

The rearrangement links TRBV5-6 to TRBJ1-5; 10 bases line up with TRBD1. The germline CDR1 and CDR2 sequences are SGHDT and YYEEEE. Trimming at V came to 4 bases and at J to 7 bases, leaving 5 bases not matched to a gene. The CDR3 totals 14 residues. The CDR3 sequence: CASSPGQGKQPQHF. The CDR3 DNA is TGTGCCAGCAGCCCGGGACAGGGGAAGCAGCCCCAGCATTTT.

In this sample, this clonotype turned up many times. This sequence joins TRBV5-1 and TRBJ2-5; the D is unclear. Trimming took 7 bases from V and 2 from J, leaving 12 bases between them. The CDR3 covers 13 residues. The V gene's germline CDR1 is SGHRS and CDR2 YFSETQ. CDR3: CASSPGPQETQYF. CDR3 bases: TGCGCCAGCTCCCCAGGACCACAAGAGACCCAGTACTTC.

In this sample, this clonotype turned up once. A read error may be the cause here, since a much bigger clone is one base away. This chain connects TRBV27 to TRBJ2-6, with D tentatively TRBD1 (5 bases). CDR3 length: 14 residues. Germline-derived CDR1 and CDR2 are MNHEY and SMNVEV (reference sequence). V lost 5 bases and J lost 2, with 7 bases in between. As DNA, the CDR3 is TGTGCCAGCAGTGGCAGGGCTGGGGCCAACGTCCTGACTTTC. It translates to CASSGRAGANVLTF.

This clonotype has a handful of counts. The V call is TRBV12-3 or TRBV12-4, the J call TRBJ2-1, with a weak D call TRBD2 (6 bases). This CDR3 contains 16 residues. V shed 5 bases and J shed 5 bases, with 19 bases lying between them. The CDR3 loop is CASSPLMIAGNNEQFF. For the CDR3, the DNA is TGTGCCAGCAGTCCCCTGATGATCGCGGGGAACAATGAGCAGTTCTTC.

This clonotype was seen a handful of times. The chain combines TRBV27 with TRBJ2-5; 7 bases line up with TRBD2. Germline CDR1 and CDR2: MNHEY and SMNVEV (reference sequence). This CDR3 region has 17 residues. J lost 5 bases, V lost 4 bases, and 16 bases had no gene match. CDR3 protein: CASSSGGYGLSSETQYF. CDR3 bases: TGTGCCAGCAGTTCCGGGGGGTACGGGCTCTCGAGCGAGACCCAGTACTTC.

The rearrangement joins TRBV30 to TRBJ2-1, with 9 bases matching TRBD2. V lost 2 bases to trimming and J lost 4 bases; unmatched junction nucleotides: 6. In germline, CDR1 is GTSNPN, CDR2 SVGIG (reference sequence). The CDR3 consists of 15 residues. DNA for the CDR3: TGTGCCTGGAGTCAACTAGCGGGCCCTTACAATGAGCAGTTCTTC. It encodes CAWSQLAGPYNEQFF.

The chain combines TRBV5-8 with TRBJ2-5; 8 nucleotides match TRBD1. After removal of 3 bases from V and 1 base from J, the junction contained 2 bases not matched to a gene. Germline assignment: CDR1 SGHTS and CDR2 YDEGEE. The CDR3 loop spans 14 amino acids. As DNA, the CDR3 is TGTGCCAGCAGCTACAGGGGGACCCAAGAGACCCAGTACTTC. Translation: CASSYRGTQETQYF.

The genes are TRBV29-1 and TRBJ2-1; weak D call: TRBD2 (6 bases). The length of the CDR3 is 14 residues. The germline gives CDR1 SQVTM, CDR2 ANQGSEA. V was shortened by 4 bases and J by 6 bases, with 16 bases between the two germline ends. In DNA form, the CDR3 reads TGCAGCGTTGGTAGTACGGGAGTATTCAATGAGCAGTTCTTC. This sequence encodes CSVGSTGVFNEQFF.

This clonotype was counted a few times. This chain connects TRBV5-1 to TRBJ1-2, with D perhaps matching TRBD1 (5 bases). Germline values: CDR1 SGHRS, CDR2 YFSETQ. The V end was cut by 4 bases, the J end by 2 bases, with 12 bases between. The CDR3 is 14 residues long. CDR3 in amino acids: CASSIGTTNYGYTF. In nucleotides, the CDR3 is TGCGCCAGCAGCATCGGGACCACCAACTATGGCTACACCTTC.

The rearrangement joins TRBV5-1 to TRBJ2-4, with 10 bases fitting TRBD2. The CDR3 sequence is 19 residues long. Germline V CDR1 and CDR2: SGHRS, YFSETQ. V trimming: 4 bases; J trimming: 0 bases; junction bases outside the gene matches: 13. DNA of the CDR3: TGCGCCAGCAGCAAGAGCATAGCGGGAGGACCAATAGCCAAAAACATTCAGTACTTC. This sequence encodes CASSKSIAGGPIAKNIQYF.

Of note for this clonotype: The junction departs from the called germline gene at one end, perhaps through a read error. The genes are TRBV6-6 and TRBJ1-2, with a possible D match to TRBD1 (6 bases). CDR3 length: 13 residues. Germline V gives CDR1 MNHNY, CDR2 SVGAGI (reference sequence). Here the CDR3 DNA reads TGTGCCAGCAGTCATAAGACAGGTTCCCAGGCGGCCTTC. Translating it yields CASSHKTGSQAAF.

This chain links TRBV10-3 with TRBJ2-2; D may be TRBD2 (7 bases). The CDR3 has 12 amino acids. V was pared by 8 bases and J by 4 bases, with 8 bases between. Germline assignment: CDR1 ENHRY and CDR2 SYGVKD. CDR3 amino acids: CAIRGATGELFF. For the CDR3, the DNA is TGTGCCATCCGGGGGGCCACCGGGGAGCTGTTTTTT.

V is TRBV2 and J is TRBJ2-1; maybe TRBD2 (6 bases). V was clipped by 11 bases and J by 1 base, with 12 bases between them. The CDR3 consists of 13 residues. Germline-derived CDR1 and CDR2 are SNHLY and FYNNEI. In DNA, the CDR3 is TGTGCCGGCAAGGGAGGATCCTACAATGAGCAGTTCTTC. Its translation is CAGKGGSYNEQFF. Using reference TRBV2 and TRBJ2-1 for the parts outside the CDR3, the full variable domain is EPEVTQTPSHQVTQMGQEVILRCVPISNHLYFYWYRQILGQKVEFLVSFYNNEISEKSEIFDDQFSVERPDGSNFTLKIRSTKLEDSAMYFCAGKGGSYNEQFFGPGTRLTVL.

This clonotype was found a few times. This chain joins TRBV28 and TRBJ2-2; D ambiguous. The CDR3 spans 14 residues. Germline assignment: CDR1 MDHEN and CDR2 SYDVKM. The ends were cut back, 6 bases at V and 5 bases at J, with 13 bases in the middle. In nucleotides, the CDR3 is TGTGCCAGCAGCCCACCACTCTTAACCGGGGAGCTGTTTTTT. This encodes CASSPPLLTGELFF. Full variable domain (remainder filled in from reference TRBV28 and TRBJ2-2): DVKVTQSSRYLVKRTGEKVFLECVQDMDHENMFWYRQDPGLGLRLIYFSYDVKMKEKGDIPEGYSVSREKKERFSLILESASTNQTSMYLCASSPPLLTGELFFGEGSRLTVL.

J is TRBJ2-2 and V is TRBV19; 7 positions agree with TRBD1. Germline V lookup: CDR1 LNHDA, CDR2 SQIVND (reference sequence). V trimming: 4 bases; J trimming: 5 bases; junction bases outside the gene matches: 7. This CDR3 has 15 amino acids. The DNA of the CDR3 is TGTGCCAGTAGTACCCCAGGGGGTCGAACCGGGGAGCTGTTTTTT. It codes for CASSTPGGRTGELFF.

This clonotype was detected a few times. The chain combines TRBV25-1 with TRBJ2-7, with D tentatively TRBD1 or TRBD2 (5 bases each). CDR3 length: 15 amino acids. Trimming removed 6 bases from V and 4 bases from J, with 19 bases in between. Germline loops: CDR1 MGHDK, CDR2 SYGVNS. The CDR3 DNA follows: TGTGCCAGCAGCCAAGGGGCAGGGCGAGGGTACGAGCAGTACTTC. Residues: CASSQGAGRGYEQYF.